These 18 T cell receptor beta chains originate from one sample sequenced in a study of Ad26.COV2.S vaccination and SARS-CoV-2 variants. Regarding treatment: about 20 received Ad26.COV2.S at low or high dose, single or two shots; roughly 5 received placebo; per-sample allocation not given. Specimens were obtained on day 63 following the first vaccine or placebo injection. Produced via immunoSEQ multiplex PCR; TCRdb's table is partial and in-frame only. The data show about 370,000 clones, 75% to 90% seen once. The source was peripheral blood, collected in a trial of Ad26.COV2.S vaccine versus placebo. The receptors originated from a person between 18 and 65 years old who received the Ad26.COV2.S COVID-19 vaccine or a placebo.

V usage is TRBV6-2 or TRBV6-3 and J usage is TRBJ2-6; 7 bases match TRBD2. The CDR3 has 19 amino acids. Germline assignment: CDR1 MNHEY and CDR2 SVGEGT. V was clipped by 2 bases and J by 5 bases; unmatched bases: 15. The CDR3 coding sequence is TGTGCCAGCAGTTACACCGTTGGGCGGGGGTCTGAAAGGGCCAACGTCCTGACTTTC. The encoded protein is CASSYTVGRGSERANVLTF.

V gene TRBV4-1 combines with J gene TRBJ1-2; the match to TRBD1 covers 7 bases. The CDR3 runs to 15 residues. Per the germline V gene, CDR1 is MGHRA and CDR2 is YSYEKL. V was clipped by 1 base and J by 2 bases; unmatched bases: 4. The CDR3 region is CASSQGFRGNYGYTF. The CDR3 nucleotides read TGCGCCAGCAGCCAAGGGTTCAGGGGGAACTATGGCTACACCTTC.

The chain recombines TRBV29-1 with TRBJ1-2; a possible D gene is TRBD1 (6 bases). There are 13 residues in the CDR3. Germline V gives CDR1 SQVTM, CDR2 ANQGSEA. Trimming cost V 7 bases and J 3 bases, with 15 bases left between them. The CDR3 protein is CSAGDTGYYGYTF. Written as DNA, the CDR3 is TGCAGCGCGGGGGACACCGGATACTATGGCTACACCTTC. Variable domain in full (rest from reference TRBV29-1 and TRBJ1-2): SAVISQKPSRDICQRGTSLTIQCQVDSQVTMMFWYRQQPGQSLTLIATANQGSEATYESGFVIDKFPISRPNLTFSTLTVSNMSPEDSSIYLCSAGDTGYYGYTFGSGTRLTVV.

The chain joins TRBV6-5 to TRBJ2-2; TRBD2 is a possible D gene (5 bases). Germline V gives CDR1 MNHEY, CDR2 SVGAGI. This CDR3 is built from 15 residues. Trimming took off 6 bases at V and 3 bases at J, with 14 bases between the two ends. The CDR3 bases are TGTGCCAGCAGGTGGCGGGCCCCTGACACCGGGGAGCTGTTTTTT. This sequence encodes CASRWRAPDTGELFF.

The chain has TRBV15 and TRBJ2-6; 7 positions match TRBD2. Losses at the gene ends were 0 bases for V and 2 bases for J; bases not matched to a gene: 1. The CDR3 extends over 16 amino acids. Per the germline V gene, CDR1 is LNHNV and CDR2 is YYDKDF (reference sequence). For the CDR3, the DNA is TGTGCCACCAGCAGAGATCGGGGGGCTGGGGCCAACGTCCTGACTTTC. It codes for CATSRDRGAGANVLTF.

V gene TRBV11-3 combines with J gene TRBJ2-1; 7 bases are a match to TRBD2. This CDR3 is built from 15 residues. The V and J ends lost 5 bases and 4 bases, in that order; junction bases with no gene match: 8. Per the germline V gene, CDR1 is SGHNT and CDR2 is YENEEA. The CDR3 is CASSRDSGAYNEQFF. The CDR3 DNA reads as TGTGCCAGCAGCCGCGACAGCGGGGCATACAATGAGCAGTTCTTC.

CDR3 sequence reads: CASSHKRGSGDEQYF. The DNA of the CDR3 is TGTGCCAGCAGCCATAAGAGGGGTAGCGGGGACGAGCAGTACTTC. The rearrangement uses TRBV7-9 and TRBJ2-7; TRBD2 matches at 8 bases. CDR3 length equals 15 residues. The germline CDR1 and CDR2 sequences are SEHNR and FQNEAQ (reference sequence). V gave up 5 bases and J gave up 5 bases; unmatched junction bases: 11.

V usage is TRBV7-9 and J usage is TRBJ2-2; either TRBD1 or TRBD2 may fit D (5 bases each). Germline V gene sequence: CDR1 SEHNR, CDR2 FQNEAQ (reference sequence). The CDR3 is 17 amino acids. V dropped 5 bases and J dropped 4 bases, with 20 bases sitting between them. CDR3 in amino acids: CASSIRGAIRVTGELFF. In DNA form, the CDR3 reads TGTGCCAGCAGCATTAGGGGAGCGATCAGGGTCACCGGGGAGCTGTTTTTT.

This clone has more than one count but fewer than ten. The rearrangement uses TRBV19 and TRBJ1-2; D unresolved. V dropped 6 bases and J dropped 2 bases, with 16 bases sitting between them. This CDR3 has 15 amino acids. CDR1 is LNHDA, CDR2 SQIVND, per germline (reference sequence). The CDR3 region is CASSGNGRRNYGYTF. CDR3 DNA sequence: TGTGCCAGTAGCGGAAACGGACGGCGAAACTATGGCTACACCTTC.

The rearrangement links TRBV7-2 to TRBJ1-2; no definite D call. The length of the CDR3 is 14 residues. The V gene lost 4 bases and the J gene lost 4 bases, with 13 bases spanning the gap. Looked up from germline, CDR1 is SGHTA and CDR2 is FQGNSA. For the CDR3, the DNA is TGTGCCAGCAGCTCCTCGACCCTATTCTATGGCTACACCTTC. It translates to CASSSSTLFYGYTF. The full variable domain, with the rest looked up from reference TRBV7-2 and TRBJ1-2, is GAGVSQSPSNKVTEKGKDVELRCDPISGHTALYWYRQSLGQGLEFLIYFQGNSAPDKSGLPSDRFSAERTGGSVSTLTIQRTQQEDSAVYLCASSSSTLFYGYTFGSGTRLTVV.

This clone appeared once. This rearrangement joins TRBV19 to TRBJ2-7, with 7 bases matching TRBD2. V was pared by 5 bases and J by 0 bases, with 7 bases of the junction left unmatched. There are 15 residues in the CDR3. Germline V gene data show CDR1 as LNHDA and CDR2 as SQIVND (reference sequence). The CDR3 region has the DNA TGTGCCAGTAGTGCCCAGAGCGGGGACTCCTACGAGCAGTACTTC. Encoded protein: CASSAQSGDSYEQYF.

This clone was observed a single time. The CDR3 DNA reads TGTGCCAGCATGCGGCAGGGGTATTCCTACGAGCAGTACTTC. Its protein is CASMRQGYSYEQYF. This chain uses TRBV6-5 with TRBJ2-7; D is perhaps TRBD1 (6 bases). V gave up 7 bases and J gave up 1 base, with 14 bases separating them. This CDR3 has 14 amino acids. The germline CDR1 and CDR2 sequences are MNHEY and SVGAGI.

CDR3 sequence: CASSERRAGGHYGYTF. CDR3 sequence (DNA): TGTGCCAGCAGTGAACGGAGGGCAGGGGGTCACTATGGCTACACCTTC. The genes are TRBV6-1 and TRBJ1-2; 7 bases are a match to TRBD1. The CDR3 sequence is 16 residues long. CDR1 and CDR2 (germline): MNHNS, SASEGT. V was clipped by 2 bases and J by 3 bases; unmatched bases: 9.

The V and J genes are TRBV6-5 and TRBJ1-2, with D unresolved. The CDR3 consists of 13 residues. The germline V gene has CDR1 MNHEY and CDR2 SVGAGI. V was trimmed by 6 bases and J by 7 bases, leaving 15 bases between them. The CDR3 nucleotides read TGTGCCAGCAGCTCCCAGATACAAGCTGGCTACACCTTC. Translation gives CASSSQIQAGYTF.

The sample holds a few counts of this clone. Other nucleotide sequences in the sample specify the same CDR3. This chain joins TRBV7-8 and TRBJ1-1; D uncertain. V lost 2 bases and J lost 4, with 8 bases in between. This CDR3 region has 13 residues. Germline assignment: CDR1 SGHVS and CDR2 FQNEAQ. CDR3 loop: CASSLRRVTEAFF. The CDR3 DNA follows: TGTGCCAGCAGCTTACGGAGGGTCACTGAAGCTTTCTTT.

The V call is TRBV29-1, the J call TRBJ2-7; 10 bases are a match to TRBD2. Germline assignment: CDR1 SQVTM and CDR2 ANQGSEA. Germline trimming cut 5 bases from V and 2 bases from J; bases unmatched to any gene: 3. This CDR3 is built from 13 residues. CDR3 in DNA: TGCAGCGTTCGACTAGCGGGCCCCTACGAGCAGTACTTC. Encoded protein: CSVRLAGPYEQYF.

The chain joins TRBV7-9 to TRBJ2-6; 8 bases align to TRBD1. The CDR3 loop spans 14 amino acids. V dropped 2 bases and J dropped 16; count of bases not matched to a gene: 10. Germline CDR1 SEHNR, CDR2 FQNEAQ (reference sequence). The CDR3 protein is CASSLPNGWTGLTF. CDR3 bases: TGTGCCAGCAGCTTACCGAATGGTTGGACAGGGCTGACTTTC.

The V and J genes are TRBV14 and TRBJ2-1, with a weak D call TRBD1 (5 bases). With 1 base removed from V and 8 bases from J, the gap between germline ends came to 12 bases. Germline V gene data show CDR1 as SGHDN and CDR2 as FVKESK. The CDR3 length is 14 residues. The CDR3 nucleotides read TGTGCCAGCAGCCAAGTCCTAGGGGTTTATGAGCAGTTCTTC. Translation: CASSQVLGVYEQFF.